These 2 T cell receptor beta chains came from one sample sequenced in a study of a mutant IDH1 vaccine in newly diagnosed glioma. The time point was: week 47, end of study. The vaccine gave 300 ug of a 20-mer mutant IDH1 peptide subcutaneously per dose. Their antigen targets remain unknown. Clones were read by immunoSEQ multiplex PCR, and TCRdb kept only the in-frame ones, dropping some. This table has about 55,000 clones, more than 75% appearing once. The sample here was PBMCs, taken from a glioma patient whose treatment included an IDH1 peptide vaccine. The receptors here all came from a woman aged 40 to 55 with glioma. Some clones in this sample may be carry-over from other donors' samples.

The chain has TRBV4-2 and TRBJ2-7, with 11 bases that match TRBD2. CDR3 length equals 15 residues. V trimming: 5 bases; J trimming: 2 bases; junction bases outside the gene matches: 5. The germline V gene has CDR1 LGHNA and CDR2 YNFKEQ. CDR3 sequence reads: CASSKGLADPYEQYF. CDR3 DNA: TGTGCCAGCAGCAAGGGACTAGCGGATCCCTACGAGCAGTACTTC.

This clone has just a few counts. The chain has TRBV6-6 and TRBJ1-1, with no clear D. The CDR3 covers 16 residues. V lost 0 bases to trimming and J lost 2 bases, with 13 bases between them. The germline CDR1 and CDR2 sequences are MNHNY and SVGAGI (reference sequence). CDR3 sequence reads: CASSYSFGVFNTEAFF. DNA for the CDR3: TGTGCCAGCAGTTACTCGTTCGGGGTTTTCAACACTGAAGCTTTCTTT.